A single sample is the source of the 14 T cell receptor beta chains below, sequenced in a study of response to subunit inactivated influenza vaccine. TCRdb re-called the RT-PCR reads with MiXCR, one entry per CDR3 protein. Here the sample spans some 500,000 distinct CDR3 sequences, 13% being singletons. Specimen: PBMCs from blood, collected roughly 47 days after vaccination. Receptors were obtained from a middle-aged man who received an inactivated influenza vaccine.

This clonotype was seen ten or more times. This chain links TRBV15 with TRBJ2-2; D possibly uses TRBD1 or TRBD2 (5 bases each). Germline V gene sequence: CDR1 LNHNV, CDR2 YYDKDF (reference sequence). The CDR3 consists of 13 residues. Deletions cut 8 bases from V and 7 bases from J, with 14 bases between. The CDR3 sequence: CATLDGAGGELFF. The CDR3 DNA follows: TGTGCCACCCTGGACGGGGCGGGCGGGGAGCTGTTTTTT.

The chain carries TRBV9 and TRBJ1-2; D unclear. V shed 4 bases and J shed 0 bases, with 13 bases lying between them. In germline, CDR1 is SGDLS, CDR2 YYNGEE. The CDR3 is made up of 15 amino acids. The CDR3 region has the DNA TGTGCCAGCAGCCCCTGGCAGGACGCTAACTATGGCTACACCTTC. Encoded protein: CASSPWQDANYGYTF.

In the case of this clonotype: Just one base apart from a much larger clone, this may be a read error. The rearrangement uses TRBV20-1 and TRBJ1-1; D uncertain. CDR3 size: 14 residues. The V gene's germline CDR1 is DFQATT and CDR2 SNEGSKA (reference sequence). Trimming shortened V by 5 bases and J by 1 base, and 14 bases separated the two germline ends. In DNA, the CDR3 is TGCAGTGCTGGTGAGGTGTGGGCGAACACTGAAGCTTTCTTT. It specifies CSAGEVWANTEAFF.

Notes on this clonotype: One end of the junction varies from germline; a read error may be responsible. This rearrangement joins TRBV12-3 or TRBV12-4 to TRBJ1-2; the match to TRBD1 covers 9 bases. The CDR3 sequence is 15 residues long. In nucleotides, the CDR3 is TGTGCCAGCAGCTTAGGACAGGGGAGGTACTATGGCTACACCTTC. Protein sequence: CASSLGQGRYYGYTF.

This clonotype has just a few counts. The chain uses TRBV28 and TRBJ2-7, with 9 nucleotides matching TRBD2. V lost 3 bases to trimming and J lost 1 base; unmatched junction nucleotides: 7. The germline gives CDR1 MDHEN, CDR2 SYDVKM. The CDR3 covers 16 residues. The CDR3 protein is CASSFLAGHQSYEQYF. CDR3 nucleotides: TGTGCCAGCAGTTTTCTAGCGGGACATCAATCCTACGAGCAGTACTTC.

The chain employs TRBV7-9 and TRBJ2-5, with 8 bases lining up with TRBD2. Germline CDR1 reads SEHNR; CDR2 reads FQNEAQ (reference sequence). J was trimmed by 4 bases and V by 5 bases; bases with no gene match: 12. CDR3 length: 16 amino acids. The DNA of the CDR3 is TGTGCCAGCAGCCGACCGAGTGGTAGCGGGGTAGAGACCCAGTACTTC. Protein product: CASSRPSGSGVETQYF.

The chain combines TRBV28 with TRBJ2-2, with 8 bases identical to TRBD2. This CDR3 has 16 amino acids. The V gene's germline CDR1 is MDHEN and CDR2 SYDVKM. The ends lost 2 bases at V and 8 bases at J; junction bases unmatched: 10. The CDR3 is CASSLGAGGRSGELFF. The CDR3 nucleotides are TGTGCCAGCAGTTTAGGGGCGGGAGGCCGATCGGGGGAGCTGTTTTTT.

Only a few counts were recorded for this clonotype. The chain couples TRBV10-1 to TRBJ2-7; D might be TRBD1 (6 bases). The CDR3 sequence is 14 residues long. Germline loops: CDR1 WNHNN, CDR2 SYGVQD (reference sequence). Trimming left V 5 bases short and J 7 bases short, with 18 bases between. CDR3 residues: CASSLDTVRGEQYF. In DNA, the CDR3 is TGCGCCAGCAGTCTCGACACCGTGAGGGGGGAGCAGTACTTC.

This clonotype was seen a handful of times. This chain joins TRBV7-2 and TRBJ2-7, with no clear D. CDR3 length: 14 amino acids. Germline CDR1 and CDR2: SGHTA and FQGNSA. V was shortened by 2 bases and J by 5 bases, with 13 bases between the two germline ends. The CDR3 spells CASSLTPARNEQYF. DNA of the CDR3: TGTGCCAGCAGCTTAACGCCCGCTAGGAACGAGCAGTACTTC.

This clonotype has only a few counts. The rearrangement uses TRBV28 and TRBJ2-4; tentatively, D is TRBD2 (6 bases). The V gene lost 5 bases and the J gene lost 10 bases, with 12 bases spanning the gap. The CDR3 covers 12 residues. The germline gives CDR1 MDHEN, CDR2 SYDVKM. CDR3 sequence (DNA): TGTGCCAGCAGTCCACCGGGGGAAATTCAGTACTTC. Amino acids: CASSPPGEIQYF.

This clonotype appeared a single time. A much more abundant neighbour one base away suggests this may be a read error. The CDR3, as DNA: TGTGTCAGCAGCTCCGGGACGAGAGCCTACGAGCAGTACTTC. It specifies CVSSSGTRAYEQYF. V usage is TRBV7-8 and J usage is TRBJ2-7; D possibly matches TRBD1 or TRBD2 (5 bases each). Germline assignment: CDR1 SGHVS and CDR2 FQNEAQ. There are 14 residues in the CDR3.

This clonotype was picked up many times. The V call is TRBV6-2 or TRBV6-3, the J call TRBJ2-1; 8 bases line up with TRBD1. From germline, CDR1 is MNHEY and CDR2 SVGEGT. V was pared by 7 bases and J by 6 bases, with 5 bases of the junction left unmatched. CDR3 length: 13 residues. CDR3 residues: CASKRTGSNEQFF. The CDR3 DNA reads TGTGCCAGCAAACGGACAGGGAGCAATGAGCAGTTCTTC.

The CDR3 is CASSSPRGRAYNEQFF. As DNA, the CDR3 is TGTGCCAGCAGCTCCCCCCGGGGGAGAGCTTACAATGAGCAGTTCTTC. The gene calls are TRBV11-2 and TRBJ2-1; perhaps TRBD2 as D (6 bases). Trimming removed 4 bases from V and 4 bases from J, with 17 bases in between. The germline CDR1 and CDR2 sequences are SGHAT and FQNNGV. The CDR3 is 16 residues long. Looking up the rest from reference TRBV11-2 and TRBJ2-1 gives the full variable domain: EAGVAQSPRYKIIEKRQSVAFWCNPISGHATLYWYQQILGQGPKLLIQFQNNGVVDDSQLPKDRFSAERLKGVDSTLKIQPAKLEDSAVYLCASSSPRGRAYNEQFFGPGTRLTVL.

The chain couples TRBV18 to TRBJ2-1; 7 bases line up with TRBD1. The CDR3 runs to 15 residues. Unmatched junction bases numbered 7, after V lost 2 bases and J lost 6 bases. Germline CDR1 reads KGHSH; CDR2 reads LQKENI. This CDR3 reads CASSPLRGQGNEQFF. The CDR3 DNA is TGTGCCAGCTCACCATTGAGGGGGCAAGGCAATGAGCAGTTCTTC.